The T cell receptor (beta chain) described here comes from a study of liver allograft versus peripheral blood T cells. Study-level background: Recipients' peripheral blood supplied the T cell receptor repertoires against which those in transplanted livers were compared. Study outcomes and limitations: Peripheral blood reportedly held T cell receptor repertoires that differed from those inside liver allografts.

The V and J ends lost 5 bases and 4 bases respectively, with 20 bases between them. The germline gives CDR1 LGHDT, CDR2 YNNKEL (reference sequence). CDR3 length: 16 amino acids. By frequency in the sample, this clonotype is medium-sized. Antigen unknown. Each CDR3 protein is one row after TCRdb ran MiXCR on the reads. Counted here are 1,400 or so distinct CDR3 sequences, approximately 12% occurring once; the ten biggest clones make up about 8%. The gene calls are TRBV3-1 and TRBJ1-1; a possible D gene is TRBD1 (6 bases). The sequence came from a human patient who had a liver transplant. Some of the T cells may derive from the graft donor. The CDR3 DNA sequence: TGTGCCAGCAGCTTGGGGCAGGGGCGAGCAGGCACTGAAGCTTTCTTT. It is translated as CASSLGQGRAGTEAFF.